Only a few counts were recorded for the clone carrying this T cell receptor beta chain. CDR1 is MNHEY, CDR2 SVGAGI, per germline. V shed 10 bases and J shed 6 bases, with 15 bases lying between them. The CDR3 length is 13 residues. This record comes from a study of T cell changes during pregnancy in multiple sclerosis. The protocol was immunoSEQ multiplex PCR, while the TCRdb copy is restricted to in-frame clones and leaves out a portion. The table includes approximately 26,000 clones, roughly nine tenths detected once. V gene TRBV6-5 combines with J gene TRBJ1-4, with no clear D. This TCR derives from a female donor with multiple sclerosis, enrolled in a pregnancy study. The source was CD4+ T cells from peripheral blood mononuclear cells, collected in the second trimester of pregnancy. The CDR3 coding sequence is TGTGCCACCTCTCACCACCTAGATGAAAAACTGTTTTTT. This gives the protein CATSHHLDEKLFF.